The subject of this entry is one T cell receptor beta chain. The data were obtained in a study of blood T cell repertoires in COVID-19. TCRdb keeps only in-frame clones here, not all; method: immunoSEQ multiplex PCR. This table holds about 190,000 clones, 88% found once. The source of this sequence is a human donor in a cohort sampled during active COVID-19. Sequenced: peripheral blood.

DNA of the CDR3: TGCAGCGTTGAACCAGGGAACACTGAAGCTTTCTTT. Translating it yields CSVEPGNTEAFF. This sequence joins TRBV29-1 and TRBJ1-1; no clear D. The CDR3 is 12 residues long. The germline gives CDR1 SQVTM, CDR2 ANQGSEA. Trimming left V 2 bases short and J 1 base short, with 5 bases between.